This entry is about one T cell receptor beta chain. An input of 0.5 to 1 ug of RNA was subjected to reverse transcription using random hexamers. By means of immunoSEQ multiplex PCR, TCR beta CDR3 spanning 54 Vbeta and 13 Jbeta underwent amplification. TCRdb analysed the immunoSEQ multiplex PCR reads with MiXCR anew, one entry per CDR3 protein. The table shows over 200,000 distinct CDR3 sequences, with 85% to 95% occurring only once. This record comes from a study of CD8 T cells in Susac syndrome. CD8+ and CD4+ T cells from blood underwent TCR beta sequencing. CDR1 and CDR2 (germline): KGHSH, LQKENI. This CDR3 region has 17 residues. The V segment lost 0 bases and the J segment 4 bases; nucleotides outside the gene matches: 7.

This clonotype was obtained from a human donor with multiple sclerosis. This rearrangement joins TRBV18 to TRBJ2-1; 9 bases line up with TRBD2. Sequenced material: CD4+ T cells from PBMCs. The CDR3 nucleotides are TGTGCCAGCTCACCACCGGGCCTAGCGGGGAGTTACAATGAGCAGTTCTTC. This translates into CASSPPGLAGSYNEQFF.